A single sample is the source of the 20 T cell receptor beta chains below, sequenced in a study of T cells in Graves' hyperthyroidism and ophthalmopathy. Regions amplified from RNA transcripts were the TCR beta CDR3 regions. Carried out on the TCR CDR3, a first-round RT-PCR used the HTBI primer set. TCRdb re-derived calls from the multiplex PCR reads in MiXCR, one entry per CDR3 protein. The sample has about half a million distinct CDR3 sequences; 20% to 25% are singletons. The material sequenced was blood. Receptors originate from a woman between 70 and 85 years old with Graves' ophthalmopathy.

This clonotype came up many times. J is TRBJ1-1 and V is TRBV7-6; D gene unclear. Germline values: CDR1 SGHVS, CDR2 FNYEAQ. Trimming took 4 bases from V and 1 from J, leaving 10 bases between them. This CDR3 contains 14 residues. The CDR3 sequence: CASSSDRRNTEAFF. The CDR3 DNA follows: TGTGCCAGCAGCTCAGACCGCAGGAACACTGAAGCTTTCTTT. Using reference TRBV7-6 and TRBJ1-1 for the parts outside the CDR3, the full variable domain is GAGVSQSPRYKVTKRGQDVALRCDPISGHVSLYWYRQALGQGPEFLTYFNYEAQQDKSGLPNDRFSAERPEGSISTLTIQRTEQRDSAMYRCASSSDRRNTEAFFGQGTRLTVV.

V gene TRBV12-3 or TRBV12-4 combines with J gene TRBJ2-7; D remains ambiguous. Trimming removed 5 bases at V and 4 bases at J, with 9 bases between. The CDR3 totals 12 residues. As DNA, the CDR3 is TGTGCCAGCAGTCCAGGTAAATACGAGCAGTACTTC. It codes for CASSPGKYEQYF.

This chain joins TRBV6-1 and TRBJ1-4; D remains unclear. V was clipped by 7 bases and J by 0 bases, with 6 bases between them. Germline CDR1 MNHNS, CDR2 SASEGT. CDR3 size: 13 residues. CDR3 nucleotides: TGTGCCAGCAAAGGGTCAACTAATGAAAAACTGTTTTTT. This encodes CASKGSTNEKLFF.

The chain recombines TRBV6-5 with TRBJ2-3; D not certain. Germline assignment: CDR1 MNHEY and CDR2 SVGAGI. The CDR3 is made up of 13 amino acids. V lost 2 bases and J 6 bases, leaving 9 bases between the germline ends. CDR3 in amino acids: CASSYRAADTQYF. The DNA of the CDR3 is TGTGCCAGCAGTTACCGGGCGGCGGATACGCAGTATTTT.

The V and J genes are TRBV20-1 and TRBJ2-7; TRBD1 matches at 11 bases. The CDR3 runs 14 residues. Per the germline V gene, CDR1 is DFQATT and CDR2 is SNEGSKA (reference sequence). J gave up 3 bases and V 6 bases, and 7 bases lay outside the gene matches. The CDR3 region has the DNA TGCAGTGCCACACGGACAGGGGGCCGCTACGAGCAGTACTTC. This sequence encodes CSATRTGGRYEQYF.

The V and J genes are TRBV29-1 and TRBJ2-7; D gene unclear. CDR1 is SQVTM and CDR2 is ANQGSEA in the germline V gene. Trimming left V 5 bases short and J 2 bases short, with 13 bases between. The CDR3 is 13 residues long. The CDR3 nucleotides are TGCAGCGTTTCCCTCGGCGAGGCCTACGAGCAGTACTTC. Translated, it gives CSVSLGEAYEQYF.

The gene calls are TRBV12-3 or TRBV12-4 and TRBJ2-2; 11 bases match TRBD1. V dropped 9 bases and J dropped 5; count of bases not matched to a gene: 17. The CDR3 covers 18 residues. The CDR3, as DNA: TGTGCCAGTAGTAAAGCGGTAGGGGGGACAGGGGGTACCGGGGAGCTGTTTTTT. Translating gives CASSKAVGGTGGTGELFF.

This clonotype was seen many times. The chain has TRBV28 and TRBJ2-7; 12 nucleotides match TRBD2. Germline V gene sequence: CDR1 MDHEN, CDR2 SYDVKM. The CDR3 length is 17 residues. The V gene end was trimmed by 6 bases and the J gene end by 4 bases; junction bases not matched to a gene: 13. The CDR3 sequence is CASSLPPGLAGGYEQYF. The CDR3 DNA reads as TGTGCCAGCAGCCTACCCCCGGGGCTAGCGGGAGGGTACGAGCAGTACTTC.

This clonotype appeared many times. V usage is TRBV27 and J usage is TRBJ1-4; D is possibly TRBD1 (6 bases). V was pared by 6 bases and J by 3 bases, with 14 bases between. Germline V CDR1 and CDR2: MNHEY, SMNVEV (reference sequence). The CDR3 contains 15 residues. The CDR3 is CASSSTRGSNEKLFF. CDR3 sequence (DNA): TGTGCCAGCAGCTCCACCAGGGGTTCTAATGAAAAACTGTTTTTT.

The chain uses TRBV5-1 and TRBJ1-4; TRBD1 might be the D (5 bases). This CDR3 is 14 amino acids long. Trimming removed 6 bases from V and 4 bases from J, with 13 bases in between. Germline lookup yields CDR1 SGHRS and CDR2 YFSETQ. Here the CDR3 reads CASNVAGGNEKLFF. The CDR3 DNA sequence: TGCGCCAGCAACGTAGCCGGGGGTAATGAAAAACTGTTTTTT.

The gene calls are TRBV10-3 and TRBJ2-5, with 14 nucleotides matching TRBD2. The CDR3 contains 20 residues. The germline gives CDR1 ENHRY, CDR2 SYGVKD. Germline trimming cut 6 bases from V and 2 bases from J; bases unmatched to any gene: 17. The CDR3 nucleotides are TGTGCCATCAGCGGCCCCTCAGCGACTAGCGGGAGGGGTTCACAAGAGACCCAGTACTTC. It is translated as CAISGPSATSGRGSQETQYF.

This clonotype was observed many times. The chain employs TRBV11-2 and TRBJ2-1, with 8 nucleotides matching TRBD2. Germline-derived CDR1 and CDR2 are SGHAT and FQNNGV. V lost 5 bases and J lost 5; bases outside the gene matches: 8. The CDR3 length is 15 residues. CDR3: CASSPGGGRDNEQFF. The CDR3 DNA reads TGTGCCAGCAGCCCGGGGGGGGGCAGGGACAATGAGCAGTTCTTC.

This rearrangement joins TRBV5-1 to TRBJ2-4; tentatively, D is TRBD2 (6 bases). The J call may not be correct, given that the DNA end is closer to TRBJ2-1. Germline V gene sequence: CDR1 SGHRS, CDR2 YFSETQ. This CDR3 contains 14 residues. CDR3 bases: TGCGCCAGCAGCCCAGAGGTAGGGCGACTAGTTCAGTTCTTC. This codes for CASSPEVGRLVQFF.

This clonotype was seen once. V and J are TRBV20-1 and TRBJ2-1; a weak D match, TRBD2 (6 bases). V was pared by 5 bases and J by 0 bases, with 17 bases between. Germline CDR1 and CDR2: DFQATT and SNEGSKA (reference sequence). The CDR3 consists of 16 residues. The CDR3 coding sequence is TGCAGTGCTTGGACTGGCGGGACCGGCTCCTACAATGAGCAGTTCTTC. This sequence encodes CSAWTGGTGSYNEQFF.

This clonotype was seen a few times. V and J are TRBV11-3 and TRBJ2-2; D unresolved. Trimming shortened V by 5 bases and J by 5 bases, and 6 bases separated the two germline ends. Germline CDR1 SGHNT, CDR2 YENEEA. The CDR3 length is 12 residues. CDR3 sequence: CASSQRTGELFF. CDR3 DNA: TGTGCCAGCAGCCAACGGACCGGGGAGCTGTTTTTT.

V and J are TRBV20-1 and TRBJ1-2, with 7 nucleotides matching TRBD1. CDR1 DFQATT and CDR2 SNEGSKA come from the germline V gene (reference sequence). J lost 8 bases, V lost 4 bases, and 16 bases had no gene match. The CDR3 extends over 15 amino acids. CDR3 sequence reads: CSATNWGQWRGGYTF. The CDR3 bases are TGCAGTGCTACCAATTGGGGACAGTGGCGAGGGGGCTACACCTTC.

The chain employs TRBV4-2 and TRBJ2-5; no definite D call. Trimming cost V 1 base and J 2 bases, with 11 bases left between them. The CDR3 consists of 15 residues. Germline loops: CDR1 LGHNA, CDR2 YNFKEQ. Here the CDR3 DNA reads TGTGCCAGCAGCCAAGTTTCGGGTTATCAAGAGACCCAGTACTTC. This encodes CASSQVSGYQETQYF.

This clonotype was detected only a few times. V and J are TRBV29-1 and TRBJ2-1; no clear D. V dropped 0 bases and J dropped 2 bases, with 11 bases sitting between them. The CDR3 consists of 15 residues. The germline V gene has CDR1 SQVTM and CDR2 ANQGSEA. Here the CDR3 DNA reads TGCAGCGTTGAAGATACCGGGCTACCCTACAATGAGCAGTTCTTC. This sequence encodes CSVEDTGLPYNEQFF.

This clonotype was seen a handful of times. The CDR3 region has the DNA TGTGCCAGCAGCTCCATGGGGCAAGAGACCCAGTACTTC. It translates to CASSSMGQETQYF. The chain recombines TRBV7-3 with TRBJ2-5; D gene ambiguous. Trimming removed 4 bases at V and 2 bases at J, with 8 bases between. CDR1 is SGHTA, CDR2 FQGTGA, per germline. CDR3 length: 13 residues. Full variable domain (outside the CDR3, taken from reference TRBV7-3 and TRBJ2-5): GAGVSQTPSNKVTEKGKYVELRCDPISGHTALYWYRQSLGQGPEFLIYFQGTGAADDSGLPNDRFFAVRPEGSVSTLKIQRTERGDSAVYLCASSSMGQETQYFGPGTRLLVL.

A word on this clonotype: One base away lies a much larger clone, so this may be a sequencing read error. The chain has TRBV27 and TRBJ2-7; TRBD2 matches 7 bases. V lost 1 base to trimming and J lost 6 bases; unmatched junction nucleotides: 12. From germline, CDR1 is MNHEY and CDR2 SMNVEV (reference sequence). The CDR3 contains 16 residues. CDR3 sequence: CASSLLPTSRRGEQYF. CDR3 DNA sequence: TGTGCCAGCAGTTTATTACCGACTAGCAGGAGAGGCGAGCAGTACTTC.